This T cell receptor (beta chain) is drawn from a study of cytomegalovirus exposure and HLA in healthy donors. Whole-study findings and limits: Accurate prediction of most subjects' HLA-A and HLA-B alleles from TCR beta sequences was reported. Within an earlier analysis, most TCR beta V segments proved productive either about 90% or about 30% of the time. There were reportedly fewer N-insertions in an Asian-associated ancestry cluster than the approximately 670-donor mean, in a later analysis.

This CDR3 region has 17 residues. CDR1 and CDR2 from the germline V gene are SEHNR and FQNEAQ (reference sequence). About this clone: Its target is unknown. Germline and junction disagree at one end, which may indicate a read error.

The primer mix had 60 Vbeta and 13 Jbeta primers. The table came from immunoSEQ multiplex PCR; TCRdb's copy has only in-frame clones and leaves some out. This table has approximately 250,000 clones, 85% appearing once. The sequence came from a girl aged 2-10 years in good health and CMV-seronegative. The chain uses TRBV7-9 and TRBJ1-1; D not resolved. The sequencing input was PBMCs. CDR3 residues: CSSSLALYRNMNTEAFF. In DNA form, the CDR3 reads TGTTCCAGCAGCTTAGCGCTTTACAGAAACATGAACACTGAAGCTTTCTTT.